This T cell receptor (beta chain) was found in a study of T cell responses to AZD1222 COVID-19 vaccine. A note on this clone: Its antigen is as yet unknown.

General study points: Samples come after the peak T cell response, not at day 14. Spike-specific TCR depth and breadth grew after two AZD1222 doses.

Measured with immunoSEQ multiplex PCR; TCRdb has only the in-frame clones, and not every one. The repertoire holds some 180,000 clones, around 90% seen once, with roughly 1.9% in the top ten. CDR1 is MNHEY and CDR2 is SVGAGI in the germline V gene. The V and J ends lost 6 bases and 0 bases respectively, with 13 bases between them. The CDR3 covers 15 residues. The starting material was peripheral blood, obtained 28 days after the second AZD1222 dose. This TCR was sampled from an adult who received the AZD1222 COVID-19 vaccine. V and J are TRBV6-5 and TRBJ2-3, with a weak D call TRBD1 (6 bases). The CDR3 DNA reads as TGTGCCAGCAGGGAGGACAGTGCTAGCACAGATACGCAGTATTTT. Translating it yields CASREDSASTDTQYF.